The 10 T cell receptor beta chains below were found in one sample sequenced in a study of blood T cell repertoires in COVID-19. Clones were sequenced by immunoSEQ multiplex PCR, and TCRdb holds only the in-frame ones, with some missing. The data show under 200,000 clones, 88% seen once. Sequenced input: peripheral blood. These TCRs come from a man aged 40-49 years with active or convalescent COVID-19.

J is TRBJ1-5 and V is TRBV12-3 or TRBV12-4; D not resolved. Trimming took off 3 bases at V and 6 bases at J, with 9 bases between the two ends. This CDR3 contains 13 residues. The CDR3 spells CASSFKEGQPQHF. The DNA for the CDR3 is TGTGCCAGCAGTTTCAAGGAGGGTCAGCCCCAGCATTTT.

The V gene is TRBV12-3 or TRBV12-4, the J gene TRBJ1-1; D gene ambiguous. Trimming took 5 bases from V and 8 from J, leaving 15 bases between them. CDR3 size: 13 residues. The CDR3, as DNA: TGTGCCAGCAGTCCCGGGTCCGCACGAGAAGCTTTCTTT. Protein sequence: CASSPGSAREAFF.

This clone has more than one count but fewer than ten. The rearrangement uses TRBV2 and TRBJ2-3; D remains ambiguous. Germline lookup yields CDR1 SNHLY and CDR2 FYNNEI. The CDR3 has 16 residues. V lost 4 bases, J lost 1 base, and 15 bases lay in between. The CDR3 region has the DNA TGTGCCAGCAGTGGTCCTGACTTCACCGGCACAGATACGCAGTATTTT. It yields the protein CASSGPDFTGTDTQYF. The complete variable domain, with remaining parts taken from reference TRBV2 and TRBJ2-3, reads EPEVTQTPSHQVTQMGQEVILRCVPISNHLYFYWYRQILGQKVEFLVSFYNNEISEKSEIFDDQFSVERPDGSNFTLKIRSTKLEDSAMYFCASSGPDFTGTDTQYFGPGTRLTVL.

This clone has more than one count but fewer than ten. The chain carries TRBV25-1 and TRBJ1-6, with D possibly being TRBD1 (5 bases). CDR1 is MGHDK and CDR2 is SYGVNS in the germline V gene. Between the trimmed V and J ends, which lost 1 base and 14 bases, there was a span of 18 bases. There are 15 residues in the CDR3. The CDR3 sequence is CASSESDPGKVTLHF. Written as DNA, the CDR3 is TGTGCCAGCAGTGAATCCGACCCAGGGAAGGTAACCCTCCACTTT. Full variable domain (missing parts from reference TRBV25-1 and TRBJ1-6): EADIYQTPRYLVIGTGKKITLECSQTMGHDKMYWYQQDPGMELHLIHYSYGVNSTEKGDLSSESTVSRIRTEHFPLTLESARPSHTSQYLCASSESDPGKVTLHFGNGTRLTVT.

This chain connects TRBV19 to TRBJ2-5, with TRBD1 identical over 9 bases. The CDR3 spans 14 residues. Trimming removed 5 bases from V and 5 bases from J; junction bases left unmatched: 6. Germline-derived CDR1 and CDR2 are LNHDA and SQIVND (reference sequence). DNA of the CDR3: TGTGCCAGTAGTGTATCACAGGGGGCTGAGACCCAGTACTTC. The encoded protein is CASSVSQGAETQYF.

V usage is TRBV7-2 and J usage is TRBJ2-3; D may be TRBD2 (6 bases). The V end lost 5 bases, the J end lost 9 bases, and 9 bases lay between the germline ends. There are 11 residues in the CDR3. The germline gives CDR1 SGHTA, CDR2 FQGNSA. The CDR3 DNA is TGTGCCAGCAGCCCTCGGGGGACGCAGTATTTT. Its protein product is CASSPRGTQYF.

This clone has more than one count but fewer than ten. The gene calls are TRBV3-1 (or the pseudogene TRBV3-2) and TRBJ1-3; D not resolved. Trimming shortened V by 5 bases and J by 0 bases, and 5 bases separated the two germline ends. CDR3 length equals 13 residues. CDR1 and CDR2 (germline): LGHDT, YNNKEL (reference sequence). The CDR3 coding sequence is TGTGCCAGCAGCGCAGTCTCTGGAAACACCATATATTTT. Protein sequence: CASSAVSGNTIYF.

The chain uses TRBV11-3 and TRBJ2-7; D not certain. The CDR3 has 15 amino acids. Trimming left V 3 bases short and J 1 base short, with 13 bases between. In germline, CDR1 is SGHNT, CDR2 YENEEA. The CDR3 region has the DNA TGTGCCAGCAGCTTCCTGGAGAGCGTTTCCTACGAGCAGTACTTC. Encoded protein: CASSFLESVSYEQYF. The full variable domain, completed using reference TRBV11-3 and TRBJ2-7, is EAGVVQSPRYKIIEKKQPVAFWCNPISGHNTLYWYLQNLGQGPELLIRYENEEAVDDSQLPKDRFSAERLKGVDSTLKIQPAELGDSAVYLCASSFLESVSYEQYFGPGTRLTVT.

CDR3 region: CASSGTGTSGERLETQYF. CDR3 sequence (DNA): TGTGCCAGCAGCGGAACCGGGACTAGCGGGGAGCGTTTGGAGACCCAGTACTTC. The rearrangement links TRBV5-4 to TRBJ2-5; 13 bases map to TRBD2. CDR3 length: 18 residues. J lost 5 bases, V lost 4 bases, and 14 bases had no gene match. Germline-derived CDR1 and CDR2 are SGHNT and YYREEE (reference sequence).

CDR3 DNA: TGTGCCAGCAGTAGCGGAGGGCTTGGCTACACCTTC. As protein: CASSSGGLGYTF. The chain recombines TRBV6-2 or TRBV6-3 with TRBJ1-2; no reliable D call. V dropped 5 bases and J dropped 7 bases, with 11 bases sitting between them. Germline-derived CDR1 and CDR2 are MNHEY and SVGEGT. This CDR3 is 12 amino acids long.